These T cell receptor beta chains were read from a single sample in a study of blood T cell repertoires in COVID-19. TCRdb's table, derived via immunoSEQ multiplex PCR, lists solely in-frame clones and lacks some. This sample has approximately 73,000 clones, with approximately 86% found just once. Sequencing was carried out using peripheral blood. The receptor source for this set is a woman in her sixties or seventies with acute or convalescent COVID-19. The CDR3 runs from the conserved cysteine through the conserved F or W. D genes are given only for firm matches. For some rows the clone size is stated as once, few or many, or as a class when expanded; others skip it.

-,-,TRBJ2-7,TRBV9,CASSVGPSDSYEQYF,TGTGCCAGCAGCGTAGGGCCTAGCGACTCCTACGAGCAGTACTTC
-,-,TRBJ2-3,TRBV28,CASSFLAETTDTQYF,TGTGCCAGCAGTTTTTTAGCGGAGACCACAGATACGCAGTATTTT
-,TRBD2,TRBJ2-1,TRBV7-8,CASSLSGSDTNEQFF,TGTGCCAGCAGCCTTAGCGGGAGCGACACCAATGAGCAGTTCTTC
-,-,TRBJ2-2,TRBV12-5,CASGLVQGNVGELFF,TGTGCTAGTGGTTTGGTACAGGGAAACGTCGGGGAGCTGTTTTTT
-,-,TRBJ2-5,TRBV4-3,CASSQFTPTDQETQYF,TGCGCCAGCAGCCAATTTACCCCGACAGACCAAGAGACCCAGTACTTC
-,-,TRBJ1-5,TRBV9,CASSVGGQSNQPQHF,TGTGCCAGCAGCGTAGGGGGGCAGAGCAATCAGCCCCAGCATTTT
-,-,TRBJ2-4,TRBV5-1,CASSPGGLAKNIQYF,TGCGCCAGCAGCCCCGGGGGACTAGCCAAAAACATTCAGTACTTC
once,-,TRBJ2-7,TRBV27,CASSFDWASSSYEQYF,TGTGCCAGCAGTTTCGATTGGGCTTCAAGCTCCTACGAGCAGTACTTC
-,TRBD1,TRBJ1-1,TRBV29-1,CSVEDLSGGFTEAFF,TGCAGCGTTGAAGATCTATCAGGGGGCTTCACTGAAGCTTTCTTT
-,-,TRBJ1-4,TRBV28,CASRSQERSGEKLFF,TGTGCCAGCAGATCGCAGGAGCGGTCGGGGGAAAAACTGTTTTTT
-,TRBD1,TRBJ1-4,TRBV11-3,CASLWDRSNEKLFF,TGTGCCAGCTTGTGGGACAGGTCTAATGAAAAACTGTTTTTT
once,TRBD2,TRBJ2-7,TRBV9,CASSVDPGLVTYEQYF,TGTGCCAGCAGCGTAGACCCTGGACTAGTAACTTACGAGCAGTACTTC
-,-,TRBJ1-5,TRBV19,CAGRGGRNQPQHF,TGTGCCGGCCGGGGAGGTCGAAATCAGCCCCAGCATTTT
-,-,TRBJ2-7,TRBV9,CASSTRTNSYEQYF,TGTGCCAGCAGCACCCGGACAAATTCCTACGAGCAGTACTTC
few,TRBD1,TRBJ2-7,TRBV2,CASSGPSTGGGYEQYF,TGTGCCAGCAGTGGACCTTCGACAGGGGGCGGCTACGAGCAGTACTTC
-,-,TRBJ1-2,TRBV7-9,CASSLVDSSGYTF,TGTGCCAGCAGCTTAGTTGACTCTAGTGGCTACACCTTC
once,-,TRBJ2-3,TRBV5-1,CASSLGWPQVSTDTQYF,TGCGCCAGCAGCTTGGGGTGGCCGCAAGTTAGCACAGATACGCAGTATTTT
-,-,TRBJ1-1,TRBV9,CASSVGGQTEAFF,TGTGCCAGCAGCGTAGGAGGACAGACTGAAGCTTTCTTT
-,TRBD2,TRBJ2-5,TRBV12-3/TRBV12-4,CASSSTSGETQYF,TGTGCCAGCAGCTCTACTAGCGGAGAGACCCAGTACTTC
-,TRBD1,TRBJ2-5,TRBV9,CASSEGQDLQETQYF,TGTGCCAGCAGCGAAGGACAGGACCTCCAAGAGACCCAGTACTTC
-,TRBD2,TRBJ2-3,TRBV9,CASSWRGGDTQYF,TGTGCCAGCAGTTGGCGGGGGGGAGATACGCAGTATTTT
-,TRBD1,TRBJ2-7,TRBV2,CASSGGGTGTFYEQYF,TGTGCCAGCAGTGGGGGGGGGACAGGGACCTTCTACGAGCAGTACTTC
-,-,TRBJ1-1,TRBV2,CASSEIRWGDTEAFF,TGTGCCAGCAGTGAAATCCGGTGGGGGGACACTGAAGCTTTCTTT
-,TRBD1,TRBJ2-7,TRBV6-2/TRBV6-3,CASSFAGGVEQYF,TGTGCCAGCAGTTTCGCAGGGGGAGTCGAGCAGTACTTC
-,TRBD1,TRBJ1-2,TRBV28,CASSASGTGGRGYTF,TGTGCCAGCAGTGCCTCCGGGACAGGGGGTCGTGGCTACACCTTC
-,-,TRBJ1-2,TRBV30,CAWSVMGGANYGYTF,TGTGCCTGGAGTGTAATGGGGGGAGCTAACTATGGCTACACCTTC
-,-,TRBJ2-1,TRBV7-7,CASSLGGANEQFF,TGTGCCAGCAGCTTGGGGGGGGCTAATGAGCAGTTCTTC
-,-,TRBJ1-1,TRBV7-9,CASSVMGADTEAFF,TGTGCCAGCAGCGTGATGGGGGCGGACACTGAAGCTTTCTTT
once,-,TRBJ2-7,TRBV27,CASSTLDRSYEQYF,TGTGCCAGCAGTACCTTAGACAGGTCCTACGAGCAGTACTTC
-,TRBD2,TRBJ2-4,TRBV7-2,CASSPGSSGQNIQYF,TGTGCCAGCAGCCCCGGCTCTAGCGGCCAAAACATTCAGTACTTC
-,-,TRBJ2-3,TRBV4-2,CASSQDGRADTQYF,TGTGCCAGCAGCCAAGATGGTCGGGCAGATACGCAGTATTTT
-,TRBD2,TRBJ2-3,TRBV10-1,CASSDLGKGSGSPDTQYF,TGCGCCAGCAGTGATCTAGGTAAAGGCAGCGGGAGCCCAGATACGCAGTATTTT
-,TRBD2,TRBJ2-1,TRBV9,CASSRTSAYNEQFF,TGTGCCAGCAGCAGGACTAGCGCTTACAATGAGCAGTTCTTC
-,-,TRBJ1-5,TRBV19,CASSATTGIDSNQPQHF,TGTGCCAGTAGTGCTACGACGGGAATAGATAGCAATCAGCCCCAGCATTTT
-,-,TRBJ2-1,TRBV18,CASSPLAGQNYNEQFF,TGTGCCAGCTCACCACTGGCAGGGCAGAACTACAATGAGCAGTTCTTC
-,-,TRBJ2-1,TRBV7-9,CASSSYNPNNEQFF,TGTGCCAGCAGCTCATATAACCCTAACAATGAGCAGTTCTTC
few,-,TRBJ1-1,TRBV6-6,CASSYIREAEAFF,TGTGCCAGCAGTTACATCAGGGAGGCTGAAGCTTTCTTT
-,TRBD2,TRBJ2-2,TRBV7-3,CASSLTAAGANTGELFF,TGTGCCAGCAGCTTAACGGCAGCGGGGGCGAACACCGGGGAGCTGTTTTTT
-,TRBD2,TRBJ2-2,TRBV30,CAWSVPRTRLTGELFF,TGTGCCTGGAGTGTACCGAGGACTAGACTTACCGGGGAGCTGTTTTTT
-,TRBD1,TRBJ2-1,TRBV7-2,CASSSSSGTGNGEQFF,TGTGCCAGCAGCTCATCATCGGGGACAGGGAATGGTGAGCAGTTCTTC
few,TRBD1,TRBJ2-7,TRBV4-3,CASSRSTGIYEQYF,TGCGCCAGCAGCCGATCGACAGGGATCTACGAGCAGTACTTC
-,TRBD2,TRBJ2-2,TRBV7-2,CASSPLAGTIYTGELFF,TGTGCCAGCAGCCCCCTAGCGGGGACGATTTACACCGGGGAGCTGTTTTTT
-,TRBD2,TRBJ2-7,TRBV5-1,CASSILAGGPYEQYF,TGCGCCAGCAGCATTCTAGCGGGGGGCCCCTACGAGCAGTACTTC
-,TRBD1,TRBJ1-2,TRBV7-3,CASSDRTGGGYTF,TGTGCCAGCAGCGACAGGACAGGGGGTGGCTACACCTTC
-,-,TRBJ2-7,TRBV7-9,CASSLDTPPGEQYF,TGTGCCAGCAGCTTAGACACCCCCCCGGGAGAGCAGTACTTC
once,-,TRBJ1-2,TRBV28,CASSLSDYGYTF,TGTGCCAGCAGTTTATCCGACTATGGCTACACCTTC